The 24 T cell receptor beta chains presented below share a single source sample, sequenced in a study of blood T cell repertoires in COVID-19. The protocol was immunoSEQ multiplex PCR, while the TCRdb copy is restricted to in-frame clones and leaves out a portion. The sample contains roughly 250,000 clones, about 89% of which appear only once. The material sequenced was peripheral blood. The receptors originated from a man aged 35-49 years who had recovered from COVID-19.

CDR3 bases: TGTGCCAGCAGTTACCCTCAGGGACACCCTGGAAACACCATATATTTT. Amino acid sequence: CASSYPQGHPGNTIYF. The genes are TRBV6-2 or TRBV6-3 and TRBJ1-3; D is perhaps TRBD1 (6 bases). The CDR3 is made up of 16 amino acids. V lost 2 bases, J lost 2 bases, and 13 bases lay in between. Germline V gene sequence: CDR1 MNHEY, CDR2 SVGEGT.

The chain links TRBV7-2 to TRBJ2-5, with D possibly TRBD1 on 6 matching bases. The CDR3 is 15 residues long. CDR1 is SGHTA and CDR2 is FQGNSA in the germline V gene. V was trimmed by 2 bases and J by 6 bases, leaving 16 bases between them. CDR3 in amino acids: CASSLNTGRGKTQYF. As DNA, the CDR3 is TGTGCCAGCAGCTTAAACACGGGCAGGGGCAAGACCCAGTACTTC. Combining the CDR3 with reference TRBV7-2 and TRBJ2-5 gives the whole variable domain GAGVSQSPSNKVTEKGKDVELRCDPISGHTALYWYRQSLGQGLEFLIYFQGNSAPDKSGLPSDRFSAERTGGSVSTLTIQRTQQEDSAVYLCASSLNTGRGKTQYFGPGTRLLVL.

This clone was counted a single time. The chain is built from TRBV7-8 and TRBJ1-5, with 9 nucleotides matching TRBD1. Germline CDR1 is SGHVS and CDR2 is FQNEAQ. The CDR3 is 16 residues long. V dropped 2 bases and J dropped 6; count of bases not matched to a gene: 8. CDR3 DNA: TGTGCCAGCAGCTTACAACAGGGGGCAATGGGTCAGCCCCAGCATTTT. Protein sequence: CASSLQQGAMGQPQHF.

V is TRBV27 and J is TRBJ1-4; D is perhaps TRBD1 (5 bases). The germline gives CDR1 MNHEY, CDR2 SMNVEV (reference sequence). This CDR3 is built from 13 residues. Deletions cut 10 bases from V and 2 bases from J, with 11 bases between. CDR3 sequence: CATSRVTNEKLFF. The DNA of the CDR3 is TGTGCCACTTCCAGGGTGACTAATGAAAAACTGTTTTTT.

The chain joins TRBV7-9 to TRBJ2-7, with 8 bases lining up with TRBD1. After removal of 5 bases from V and 0 bases from J, the junction contained 3 bases not matched to a gene. Germline CDR1 SEHNR, CDR2 FQNEAQ (reference sequence). The CDR3 is 14 residues long. CDR3 in amino acids: CASSRTGGSYEQYF. CDR3 sequence (DNA): TGTGCCAGCAGCCGAACAGGGGGCTCCTACGAGCAGTACTTC. Based on the CDR3 plus reference TRBV7-9 and TRBJ2-7, the full variable domain is DTGVSQNPRHKITKRGQNVTFRCDPISEHNRLYWYRQTLGQGPEFLTYFQNEAQLEKSRLLSDRFSAERPKGSFSTLEIQRTEQGDSAMYLCASSRTGGSYEQYFGPGTRLTVT.

In its sample, this clone was seen a few times. The chain links TRBV19 to TRBJ2-7; 7 bases line up with TRBD1. The CDR3 totals 14 residues. V lost 6 bases and J lost 2; bases outside the gene matches: 7. From germline, CDR1 is LNHDA and CDR2 SQIVND (reference sequence). CDR3 in DNA: TGTGCCAGTAGCGAACAGGGGCTGGCCTACGAGCAGTACTTC. Translation gives CASSEQGLAYEQYF.

This clone was seen a few times. This chain links TRBV4-1 with TRBJ1-4, with 9 nucleotides matching TRBD1. Trimming at V came to 0 bases and at J to 7 bases, leaving 6 bases not matched to a gene. The length of the CDR3 is 16 residues. Germline CDR1 MGHRA, CDR2 YSYEKL. CDR3 DNA sequence: TGCGCCAGCAGCCAAGAGATACAGGGGGCGGGTGAAAAACTGTTTTTT. Translated: CASSQEIQGAGEKLFF.

This rearrangement joins TRBV7-9 to TRBJ1-6; 7 bases are shared with TRBD1. The V segment lost 1 base and the J segment 2 bases; nucleotides outside the gene matches: 5. The CDR3 has 17 residues. Germline CDR1 reads SEHNR; CDR2 reads FQNEAQ (reference sequence). The CDR3 loop reads CASSLERGRTYNSPLHF. The CDR3 DNA reads as TGTGCCAGCAGCTTAGAGAGGGGGCGCACCTATAATTCACCCCTCCACTTT.

This chain links TRBV23-1 with TRBJ2-7, with 10 nucleotides matching TRBD1. TRBV23-1 has ORF status, its function being uncertain. There are 17 residues in the CDR3. The ends lost 2 bases at V and 3 bases at J; junction bases unmatched: 10. The CDR3 loop reads CASSQKSTWTGGYEQYF. The CDR3 DNA is TGCGCCAGCAGTCAAAAGAGTACGTGGACAGGGGGCTACGAGCAGTACTTC.

Written as DNA, the CDR3 is TGTGCCAGCAGGTTTAGCGGGGGCACAGATACGCAGTATTTT. Its protein product is CASRFSGGTDTQYF. V gene TRBV5-4 combines with J gene TRBJ2-3; 8 bases are a match to TRBD2. Germline loops: CDR1 SGHNT, CDR2 YYREEE (reference sequence). The V and J ends lost 5 bases and 1 base, in that order; junction bases with no gene match: 3. The CDR3 totals 14 residues.

In its sample, this clone was seen once. V usage is TRBV10-2 and J usage is TRBJ1-5; 7 bases match TRBD1. With 11 bases clipped from V and 7 bases from J, the junction kept 11 bases outside the gene matches. Per the germline V gene, CDR1 is WSHSY and CDR2 is SAAADI. The CDR3 is 13 amino acids. The CDR3 sequence: CASQGGEGQPQHF. CDR3 nucleotides: TGCGCCTCTCAGGGGGGAGAGGGACAGCCCCAGCATTTT.

The chain uses TRBV21-1 and TRBJ2-7; the tabulated D call, TRBD1, remains unverified against the DNA. TRBV21-1 constitutes a pseudogene. CDR3 size: 16 residues. The CDR3 DNA follows: TGTGCCAGCAGCCTAGGGTCGGGACAGGGATCCTACGAGCAGTACTTC. Residues: CASSLGSGQGSYEQYF.

The genes are TRBV5-4 and TRBJ2-5; 9 positions match TRBD1. V was clipped by 4 bases and J by 3 bases; unmatched bases: 7. The CDR3 extends over 15 amino acids. Per the germline V gene, CDR1 is SGHNT and CDR2 is YYREEE (reference sequence). CDR3 in DNA: TGTGCCAGCAGCCCGCGACAGGGGGGGAAAGAGACCCAGTACTTC. Amino acids: CASSPRQGGKETQYF.

The genes are TRBV5-5 and TRBJ2-1; 8 positions match TRBD2. This CDR3 contains 17 residues. The V segment lost 0 bases and the J segment 2 bases; nucleotides outside the gene matches: 7. Looked up from germline, CDR1 is SGHKS and CDR2 is YYEKEE (reference sequence). CDR3 amino acids: CASSLGTSSLAYNEQFF. CDR3 bases: TGTGCCAGCAGCTTGGGGACTAGCAGCTTGGCCTACAATGAGCAGTTCTTC.

The chain recombines TRBV19 with TRBJ1-2; D is undetermined. CDR1 LNHDA and CDR2 SQIVND come from the germline V gene (reference sequence). The CDR3 covers 12 residues. The V end was cut by 9 bases, the J end by 5 bases, with 13 bases between. The CDR3 reads CASTAGSYGYTF. The CDR3 DNA follows: TGTGCCAGCACCGCCGGGTCTTATGGCTACACCTTC.

This chain uses TRBV13 with TRBJ2-1; TRBD2 matches at 9 bases. Trimming took 3 bases from V and 7 from J; bases not matched to a gene: 16. This CDR3 is 18 amino acids long. Germline CDR1 reads PRHDT; CDR2 reads FYEKMQ (reference sequence). The CDR3 bases are TGTGCCAGCAGCTTGAAAAGATTGGTGGGGACTAGCTATAATGAGCAGTTCTTC. It translates to CASSLKRLVGTSYNEQFF.

The chain couples TRBV6-5 to TRBJ1-5, with a weak D call TRBD1 (5 bases). This CDR3 has 15 amino acids. V shed 6 bases and J shed 2 bases, with 14 bases lying between them. CDR1 is MNHEY, CDR2 SVGAGI, per germline. The CDR3, as DNA: TGTGCCAGCAGCCAAGGGAGGGGTGGCAATCAGCCCCAGCATTTT. Translation: CASSQGRGGNQPQHF.

This chain uses TRBV18 with TRBJ2-5, with 7 positions matching TRBD2. Germline loops: CDR1 KGHSH, CDR2 LQKENI. The V gene end was trimmed by 2 bases and the J gene end by 5 bases; junction bases not matched to a gene: 11. This CDR3 comprises 16 residues. The CDR3 DNA reads TGTGCCAGCTCACCAAATGGCGGGAGTGGCGGCGAGACCCAGTACTTC. This codes for CASSPNGGSGGETQYF.

The chain recombines TRBV13 with TRBJ1-4; D gene ambiguous. The CDR3 spans 15 residues. Germline V gene data show CDR1 as PRHDT and CDR2 as FYEKMQ (reference sequence). The V end lost 3 bases, the J end lost 0 bases, and 8 bases lay between the germline ends. The DNA of the CDR3 is TGTGCCAGCAGCTTCTACCCCGCAACTAATGAAAAACTGTTTTTT. Its protein product is CASSFYPATNEKLFF.

The CDR3 region is CASARRQNTEAFF. The CDR3 DNA reads TGTGCTAGTGCCCGACGACAGAACACTGAAGCTTTCTTT. The chain employs TRBV12-5 and TRBJ1-1; the D is unclear. From germline, CDR1 is LGHNT and CDR2 FRNRAP. The CDR3 covers 13 residues. V was cut by 7 bases and J by 1 base, with 10 bases left in between.

The chain joins TRBV4-3 to TRBJ2-1; possibly TRBD2 for D (5 bases). Germline V CDR1 and CDR2: LGHNA, YSLEER. Trimming pared 0 bases from V and 3 bases from J, leaving 12 bases between. The CDR3 has 16 residues. The CDR3 coding sequence is TGCGCCAGCAGCCAAGATCGGGGTACCCTCTACAATGAGCAGTTCTTC. It is translated as CASSQDRGTLYNEQFF.

This clone has a handful of counts. The chain employs TRBV5-5 and TRBJ2-3; 8 bases are shared with TRBD2. After removal of 1 base from V and 7 bases from J, the junction contained 5 bases not matched to a gene. Germline CDR1 SGHKS, CDR2 YYEKEE (reference sequence). This CDR3 spans 14 amino acids. CDR3 in amino acids: CASSLQRGTNTQYF. The CDR3 bases are TGTGCCAGCAGCTTGCAGCGGGGGACAAATACGCAGTATTTT.

The chain recombines TRBV7-6 with TRBJ2-7; the D gene is possibly TRBD2 (6 bases). Germline V gene sequence: CDR1 SGHVS, CDR2 FNYEAQ. V lost 4 bases and J 6 bases, leaving 22 bases between the germline ends. This CDR3 has 16 residues. The chain's CDR3 is CASSSTSGSRHSEQYF. In DNA, the CDR3 is TGTGCCAGCAGCTCAACCTCCGGGAGCCGCCACTCCGAGCAGTACTTC.

The chain is built from TRBV6-6 and TRBJ2-7, with a possible D match to TRBD2 (6 bases). The CDR3 is 16 residues long. Per the germline V gene, CDR1 is MNHNY and CDR2 is SVGAGI (reference sequence). V was shortened by 8 bases and J by 2 bases, with 22 bases between the two germline ends. This CDR3 is CASSGGVSPLPYEQYF. The CDR3, as DNA: TGTGCCAGCTCCGGAGGGGTATCTCCCCTCCCCTACGAGCAGTACTTC.